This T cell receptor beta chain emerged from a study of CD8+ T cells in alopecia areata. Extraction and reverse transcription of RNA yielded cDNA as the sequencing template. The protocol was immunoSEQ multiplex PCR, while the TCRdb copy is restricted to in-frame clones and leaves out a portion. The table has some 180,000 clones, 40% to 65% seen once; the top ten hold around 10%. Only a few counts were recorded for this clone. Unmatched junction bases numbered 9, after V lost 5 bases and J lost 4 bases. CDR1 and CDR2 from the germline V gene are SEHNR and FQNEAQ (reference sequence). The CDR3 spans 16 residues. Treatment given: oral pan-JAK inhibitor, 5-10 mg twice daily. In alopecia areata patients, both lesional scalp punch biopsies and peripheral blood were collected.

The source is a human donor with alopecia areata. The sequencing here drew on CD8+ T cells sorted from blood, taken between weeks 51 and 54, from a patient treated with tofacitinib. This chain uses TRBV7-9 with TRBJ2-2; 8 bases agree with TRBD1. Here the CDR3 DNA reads TGTGCCAGCAGCCTCGGGACAGGTGATATCACCGGGGAGCTGTTTTTT. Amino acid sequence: CASSLGTGDITGELFF.